This TCR beta chain was obtained from a study of blood T cell repertoires in COVID-19. The wider study: Both acute and convalescent COVID-19 samples were obtained from the United States, Italy and Spain.

Source study methods: Amplification from reference gene primers served as the basis for estimated nucleated cell counts. The repertoire was sequenced with immunoSEQ multiplex PCR; TCRdb's copy has only in-frame clones and lacks some. V, J and clone size are taken as reported in that table, and D and trimming were inferred from the DNA itself. The sample includes under 300,000 clones, roughly 90% of them seen just once. This TCR came from a woman between 40 and 50 years old who had recovered from COVID-19. Sequencing was carried out using peripheral blood.

CDR3 protein: CATSVGGGKNIQYF. The CDR3 nucleotides are TGTGCCACCAGCGTCGGGGGAGGAAAAAACATTCAGTACTTC. The V gene is TRBV15, the J gene TRBJ2-4, with D perhaps TRBD2 (6 bases). Trimming took off 5 bases at V and 4 bases at J, with 12 bases between the two ends. The CDR3 loop spans 14 amino acids. The germline CDR1 and CDR2 sequences are LNHNV and YYDKDF (reference sequence).